Sequencing of this TCR beta chain was carried out in a study of T cells in Graves' hyperthyroidism and ophthalmopathy. General study results and limits: Ophthalmopathy got predicted by the model a median about 6.5 months before its onset. Blood shared most expanded thyroid clonotypes above 0.001.

The CDR3 runs 16 residues. The germline CDR1 and CDR2 sequences are DFQATT and SNEGSKA (reference sequence). There were TCR beta CDR3 regions amplified from RNA transcripts. TCR CDR3 regions were first amplified by RT-PCR with HTBI primers. TCRdb reprocessed the multiplex PCR reads with MiXCR, giving one entry per CDR3 protein. The sample includes 200,000 to 300,000 distinct CDR3 sequences, around 15% of them seen just once. Notes on this clonotype: Its antigen remains unknown. A much bigger clone sits one base away, suggesting this may be a read error.

Diagnostic decisions used clinical symptoms, serum thyroxine and TRAb, thyroid ultrasound and orbital computed tomography. Sample: blood. This clonotype was sampled from a woman aged 18 to 35 with Graves' ophthalmopathy. The chain combines TRBV20-1 with TRBJ2-1; 11 bases line up with TRBD2. CDR3 coding DNA: TGCAGTGCTAGAGGAGATAGCGGGGGGGCCTATAATGAGCAGTTCTTC. Amino acid sequence: CSARGDSGGAYNEQFF.